The 2 T cell receptor beta chains below come from one sample, sequenced in a study of OX40 agonist ivuxolimab in advanced cancers. Libraries were prepared by immunoSEQ multiplex PCR; TCRdb keeps only in-frame clonotypes and omits some of them. The table shows 65,000 to 70,000 clones, with 60% to 85% occurring only once. The sequences come from CD4+ or CD8+ T cells sorted from blood, collected in a trial of the OX40 agonist ivuxolimab. Receptors originate from an adult with an advanced solid tumor such as melanoma, head and neck, liver or kidney cancer.

The CDR3 spells CASSDKGTAKWPQHF. The CDR3 DNA reads as TGTGCCAGCAGTGATAAGGGCACGGCCAAATGGCCCCAGCATTTT. The rearrangement joins TRBV2 to TRBJ1-5; D not resolved. V was pared by 3 bases and J by 9 bases, with 18 bases between. Germline CDR1 is SNHLY and CDR2 is FYNNEI. This CDR3 spans 15 amino acids. The full variable domain, completed using reference TRBV2 and TRBJ1-5, is EPEVTQTPSHQVTQMGQEVILRCVPISNHLYFYWYRQILGQKVEFLVSFYNNEISEKSEIFDDQFSVERPDGSNFTLKIRSTKLEDSAMYFCASSDKGTAKWPQHFGDGTRLSIL.

This clone appeared a few times. The chain links TRBV27 to TRBJ2-7; 8 positions agree with TRBD1. The J segment lost 2 bases and the V segment lost 5 bases, leaving 2 bases of the junction unmatched. Looked up from germline, CDR1 is MNHEY and CDR2 is SMNVEV (reference sequence). The CDR3 has 13 residues. The CDR3 reads CASSPDRAYEQYF. CDR3 nucleotide sequence: TGTGCCAGCAGTCCGGACAGGGCCTACGAGCAGTACTTC.